One and the same sample provided the 10 T cell receptor beta chains below, sequenced in a study of T cell responses to AZD1222 COVID-19 vaccine. Method: immunoSEQ multiplex PCR; TCRdb's copy keeps in-frame clones and lacks some. The sample shows under 150,000 clones, 85% to 95% of them seen only once. The specimen comprised peripheral blood, sampled on day 0 of AZD1222 vaccination. All receptors derive from an adult in good health.

This clone was seen a single time. CDR3 sequence (DNA): TGTGCCAGCAGCTTGGGGGCCACAGGGCAAGCTAACTATGGCTACACCTTC. Amino acids: CASSLGATGQANYGYTF. The chain recombines TRBV5-4 with TRBJ1-2; D might be TRBD1 (6 bases). Germline loops: CDR1 SGHNT, CDR2 YYREEE (reference sequence). The CDR3 is made up of 17 amino acids. Trimming stripped 0 bases from V and 0 bases from J, with 15 bases between.

The rearrangement joins TRBV12-3 or TRBV12-4 to TRBJ1-5; perhaps TRBD1 as D (5 bases). V lost 6 bases and J 7 bases, leaving 10 bases between the germline ends. CDR3 size: 12 residues. CDR3 amino acids: CASRQGGQPQHF. The CDR3 DNA reads as TGTGCCAGCAGGCAGGGCGGGCAGCCCCAGCATTTT.

The genes are TRBV5-1 and TRBJ2-3; D is ambiguous. The V gene's germline CDR1 is SGHRS and CDR2 YFSETQ. V shed 0 bases and J shed 5 bases, with 10 bases lying between them. The CDR3 consists of 14 residues. CDR3 protein: CASSLGPTQDTQYF. The CDR3 nucleotides read TGCGCCAGCAGCTTGGGACCAACCCAAGATACGCAGTATTTT.

The CDR3 here is CASSIRGLAGSWSYNEQFF. In nucleotides, the CDR3 is TGTGCCAGTAGTATCAGAGGACTAGCGGGGTCTTGGTCCTACAATGAGCAGTTCTTC. V is TRBV19 and J is TRBJ2-1; 12 bases match TRBD2. This CDR3 has 19 residues. The V and J ends lost 3 bases and 1 base, in that order; junction bases with no gene match: 10. Germline V gene lookup returns CDR1 LNHDA and CDR2 SQIVND (reference sequence).

The chain has TRBV9 and TRBJ2-2; D call uncertain. The CDR3 sequence is 15 residues long. V lost 3 bases, J lost 1 base, and 10 bases lay in between. Germline V gene sequence: CDR1 SGDLS, CDR2 YYNGEE. The CDR3 loop reads CASSGKGRNTGELFF. DNA of the CDR3: TGTGCCAGCAGCGGAAAGGGTAGGAACACCGGGGAGCTGTTTTTT.

The CDR3, as DNA: TGTGCCAGCAGCTTCCTCAGAGGGGCGGGTGGTGGCTACACCTTC. Amino acids: CASSFLRGAGGGYTF. The J gene is TRBJ1-2, the V gene TRBV7-2; TRBD1 might be the D (5 bases). Looked up from germline, CDR1 is SGHTA and CDR2 is FQGNSA. This CDR3 has 15 residues. V lost 3 bases and J lost 7, with 18 bases in between.

The chain couples TRBV27 to TRBJ2-1; tentative D call: TRBD2 (6 bases). The germline V gene has CDR1 MNHEY and CDR2 SMNVEV (reference sequence). The CDR3 extends over 13 amino acids. The V end was cut by 4 bases, the J end by 7 bases, with 11 bases between. CDR3 sequence (DNA): TGTGCCAGCAGTTCGACTAGTCCGAATGAGCAGTTCTTC. This encodes CASSSTSPNEQFF.

J is TRBJ1-2 and V is TRBV19, with D maybe TRBD1 (5 bases). Per germline, CDR1 LNHDA and CDR2 SQIVND (reference sequence). The CDR3 sequence is 14 residues long. Trimming stripped 5 bases from V and 2 bases from J, with 12 bases between. CDR3: CASSWGILNYGYTF. The CDR3 coding sequence is TGTGCCAGTAGTTGGGGGATCCTAAACTATGGCTACACCTTC.

The CDR3 region has the DNA TGTGCCACCAGTGACTCGCTGGGACGGACAGATACGCAGTATTTT. It codes for CATSDSLGRTDTQYF. The rearrangement links TRBV24-1 to TRBJ2-3, with D perhaps being TRBD1 or TRBD2 (5 bases each). The germline V and J ends were trimmed by 4 bases and 3 bases, with 13 bases remaining between them. This CDR3 region has 15 residues. CDR1 and CDR2 from the germline V gene are KGHDR and SFDVKD.

This sequence joins TRBV5-6 and TRBJ1-2; perhaps TRBD1 as D (6 bases). The CDR3 has 14 residues. Trimming left V 7 bases short and J 4 bases short, with 17 bases between. Per germline, CDR1 SGHDT and CDR2 YYEEEE. CDR3 loop: CASGVEDSFYGYTF. Written as DNA, the CDR3 is TGTGCCAGCGGCGTGGAGGACAGCTTCTATGGCTACACCTTC. Variable domain in full (rest from reference TRBV5-6 and TRBJ1-2): DAGVTQSPTHLIKTRGQQVTLRCSPKSGHDTVSWYQQALGQGPQFIFQYYEEEERQRGNFPDRFSGHQFPNYSSELNVNALLLGDSALYLCASGVEDSFYGYTFGSGTRLTVV.